This entry describes one TCR beta chain. Its antigen is as yet unknown. The entry originates in a study of blood T cells in healthy people across ages. Study results and limitations: Long-lived donors exceeded aged donors in naive CD4+ cells and diversity. TCR beta diversity per million T cells fell roughly linearly with age.

Alongside a J-beta primer mix, a sample-barcoded 5' primer served in a second PCR lasting about 7 to 12 cycles. TCRdb reanalysed the 5' RACE reads using MiXCR and keeps one entry per CDR3 protein. Of some 920,000 distinct CDR3 sequences in the sample, 51% were seen once. This sequence originates from a woman aged 60 to 75 in good health. The material sequenced was blood.

The CDR3: CASSQDRGPALAKNIQYF. In DNA, the CDR3 is TGCGCCAGCAGCCAAGACCGGGGGCCGGCCCTAGCCAAAAACATTCAGTACTTC. V gene TRBV4-3 combines with J gene TRBJ2-4, with D perhaps TRBD1 or TRBD2 (6 bases each). This CDR3 is 18 amino acids long. CDR1 is LGHNA and CDR2 is YSLEER in the germline V gene. Trimming removed 0 bases at V and 0 bases at J, with 15 bases between.